This is a list of T cell receptor beta chains from one sample in a study of T-cell reconstitution after alpha-beta-depleted transplantation in children. TCRdb reprocessed the PCR reads via MiXCR and lists one record per CDR3 protein. The repertoire holds around 680,000 distinct CDR3 sequences, with roughly 15% as singletons. The sample here was PBMCs from the stem cell graft donor, taken from the stem cell graft. The receptor set was obtained from a human donor who donated a stem cell graft to a child with acute myeloid leukemia. The CDR3 runs from the conserved cysteine through the conserved F or W. D genes are given only for firm matches. Rows may omit the clone size; those that give it use once, few, many or a size class.

size	D	J	V	DNA	CDR3
many	.	TRBJ1-5	TRBV6-5	TGTGCCAGCAGTTCAAGGGGTGATCAGCCCCAGCATTTT	CASSSRGDQPQHF
many	.	TRBJ1-3	TRBV6-4	TGTGCCAGCAGGACCCTGACAGCACAAGACCCTTCCTCTGGAAACACCATATATTTT	CASRTLTAQDPSSGNTIYF
many	TRBD1	TRBJ1-4	TRBV20-1	TGCAGTGCTAGTGGCAGGGGGACTGGTAATGAAAAACTGTTTTTT	CSASGRGTGNEKLFF
few	.	TRBJ1-4	TRBV7-9	TGTGCCAGCAGCTTAGGAGACTTGGACAGCCTAAATGAAAAACTGTTTTTT	CASSLGDLDSLNEKLFF
few	.	TRBJ1-5	TRBV12-3/TRBV12-4	TGTGCCAGCAGCCTAGAGGGGGAAGGGCCGCCCCAGCATTTT	CASSLEGEGPPQHF
many	.	TRBJ1-5	TRBV7-2	TGTGCCAGCAGCTTAGATGGGAGGGATTATCAGCCCCAGCATTTT	CASSLDGRDYQPQHF
.	TRBD1	TRBJ2-5	TRBV27	TGTGCCAGCAGTTCCGTTCGACAGGGGCCCCAAGAGACCCAGTACTTC	CASSSVRQGPQETQYF
.	TRBD1	TRBJ2-3	TRBV6-5	TGTGCCAGCAGTTACTTGCCCCCGGGACAGGGAGCAGATACGCAGTATTTT	CASSYLPPGQGADTQYF
many	.	TRBJ2-1	TRBV12-3/TRBV12-4	TGTGCCAGCAGTTTAGGTACAGGGCACAATGAGCAGTTCTTC	CASSLGTGHNEQFF
many	.	TRBJ1-1	TRBV29-1	TGCAGCGTTACCGGGGCCACTGAAGCTTTCTTT	CSVTGATEAFF
many	TRBD1	TRBJ1-1	TRBV20-1	TGCAGTGCTAGAGCCACAGGGGGCAACACTGAAGCTTTCTTT	CSARATGGNTEAFF
many	.	TRBJ2-1	TRBV4-1	TGCGCCAGCAGCCTCGGACAGCTTGCCTACAATGAGCAGTTCTTC	CASSLGQLAYNEQFF
.	TRBD1	TRBJ2-2	TRBV7-2	TGTGCCAGCACCTCCGGGGGACAGGTTAGCACCGGGGAGCTGTTTTTT	CASTSGGQVSTGELFF
few	.	TRBJ2-7	TRBV24-1	TGTGCCACCAGCGACACTGGCGAGCAGTACTTC	CATSDTGEQYF
many	.	TRBJ1-6	TRBV6-1	TGTGCCAGCAGTGAAGGGAGGACAGATAATTCACCCCTCCACTTT	CASSEGRTDNSPLHF
many	TRBD1	TRBJ1-6	TRBV7-2	TGTGCCAGCAGCATGGGACAGCCTAATTCACCCCTCCACTTT	CASSMGQPNSPLHF
.	.	TRBJ2-3	TRBV2	TGTGCCAGCAGTGAGATGCGGGGGCGAGGAGATACGCAGTATTTT	CASSEMRGRGDTQYF
many	.	TRBJ1-6	TRBV6-1	TGTGCCAGCAGTACAAGAGGGAACTATAATTCACCCCTCCACTTT	CASSTRGNYNSPLHF
.	.	TRBJ1-4	TRBV10-3	TGTGCCATCAGTGAGACAGGGAGAAATGAAAAACTGTTTTTT	CAISETGRNEKLFF
many	.	TRBJ2-3	TRBV6-5	TGTGCCAGCAGGCCTCTGGAGAGAGATACGCAGTATTTT	CASRPLERDTQYF
few	TRBD1	TRBJ2-3	TRBV6-1	TGTGCCAGCAGTCCGGGACAGGCAAGGGATACGCAGTATTTT	CASSPGQARDTQYF
many	.	TRBJ2-3	TRBV13	TGTGCCAGCACGCGGGCCCCCACAGATACGCAGTATTTT	CASTRAPTDTQYF
few	.	TRBJ2-7	TRBV7-3	TGTGCCAGCAGCCTCGCGACAGTCCCGAAGGCCGGCGAGCAGTACTTC	CASSLATVPKAGEQYF
few	TRBD1	TRBJ1-6	TRBV20-1	TGCAGTGCTAGTCGAACAGGGGGCCGGTCCTATAATTCACCCCTCCACTTT	CSASRTGGRSYNSPLHF
few	.	TRBJ2-5	TRBV12-3/TRBV12-4	TGTGCCAGCAGTCGCCCTGACAGGCCAGGACCCCAAGAGACCCAGTACTTC	CASSRPDRPGPQETQYF
.	.	TRBJ2-3	TRBV12-3/TRBV12-4	TGTGCCAGCAGTCAAGGACGGCAGGATACGCAGTATTTT	CASSQGRQDTQYF
many	.	TRBJ2-1	TRBV5-1	TGCGCCAGCAGTCCCGGAGGGGGTGAGCAGTTCTTC	CASSPGGGEQFF
few	.	TRBJ2-1	TRBV11-2	TGTGCCAGCAGCACCCCTTTTGGTGGTGGGAGCTCCTACAATGAGCAGTTCTTC	CASSTPFGGGSSYNEQFF
many	TRBD1	TRBJ2-1	TRBV6-5	TGTGCCAGCAGTTACTCGAAGGGACAGGGGTCCAATGAGCAGTTCTTC	CASSYSKGQGSNEQFF
many	TRBD1	TRBJ2-7	TRBV7-2	TGTGCCAGCAGCCCACTGGACAGGGTGTACGAGCAGTACTTC	CASSPLDRVYEQYF
few	.	TRBJ1-1	TRBV30	TGTGCCTGGAGTTGGTGGAGGATGAACACTGAAGCTTTCTTT	CAWSWWRMNTEAFF
.	TRBD2	TRBJ2-1	TRBV20-1	TGCAGTGCTAGAGATTATACTAGCGGGGGGTATGAGTTCTTC	CSARDYTSGGYEFF
.	.	TRBJ1-3	TRBV12-3/TRBV12-4	TGTGCCAGCAGTCCGATTGTTGGAAACACCATATATTTT	CASSPIVGNTIYF
many	.	TRBJ1-1	TRBV5-1	TGCGCCAGCACCCTCGGGAGTGCGGCGAACACTGAAGCTTTCTTT	CASTLGSAANTEAFF
many	.	TRBJ1-1	TRBV15	TGTGCCACCAGCAGACGGGCGGACTTTTCGAACACTGAAGCTTTCTTT	CATSRRADFSNTEAFF
many	TRBD1	TRBJ2-1	TRBV7-2	TGTGCCAGCATCCAAACAGGGGGCGATGAGCAGTTCTTC	CASIQTGGDEQFF
.	.	TRBJ2-5	TRBV15	TGTGCCACCAGCAGAGTCCGGGGGACGTTCCAAGAGACCCAGTACTTC	CATSRVRGTFQETQYF
many	.	TRBJ2-3	TRBV12-3/TRBV12-4	TGTGCCAGCACTTTCGGGGCACCCACAGATACGCAGTATTTT	CASTFGAPTDTQYF
.	TRBD2	TRBJ2-5	TRBV7-2	TGTGCCAGCAGCTTAGCGAAGAGCGGGGGTAAAGAGACCCAGTACTTC	CASSLAKSGGKETQYF
many	.	TRBJ2-5	TRBV12-3/TRBV12-4	TGTGCCAGCAGCTTAGACAGCCAAGAGACCCAGTACTTC	CASSLDSQETQYF
few	TRBD2	TRBJ2-1	TRBV5-1	TGCGCCAGTTCTAGCGGGGGGAACACCTACAATGAGCAGTTCTTC	CASSSGGNTYNEQFF